Listed below are T cell receptor beta chains from one sample, sequenced in a study of identical twins. TCRdb itself ran the 5' RACE reads through MiXCR, one entry per CDR3 protein. The repertoire has 200,000 to 250,000 distinct CDR3 sequences, about 7% of them found once; the top ten carry roughly 3.4%. These same data were also listed under a study on yellow fever vaccine responses in identical twins.

The sequenced material came from memory (CD45RO+) T cells sorted from blood. The receptors were gathered from a woman between 18 and 29 years old in good health. The CDR3 runs from the conserved cysteine through the conserved F or W. Each record gives: clone size, J gene, V gene, D gene, CDR3 DNA, CDR3 protein. The D gene is left open where the match is weak. Clone size is not always given. Where it is, it says once, few, many or a class for expanded clones.

NA	TRBJ1-1	TRBV18	NA	TGTGCCAGCTCACCACTTCGCGAAGGGAGGAGCACTGAAGCTTTCTTT	CASSPLREGRSTEAFF
many	TRBJ2-6	TRBV5-1	NA	TGCGCCAGTACCTCTGGGGCCAACGTCCTGACTTTC	CASTSGANVLTF
NA	TRBJ2-7	TRBV12-1	NA	TGTGCCAGCAGCTTTGTCCCAACGATGACAGGGGGGAACCCTAACGAAACCTACGAGCAGTACTTC	CASSFVPTMTGGNPNETYEQYF
many	TRBJ2-3	TRBV12-3/TRBV12-4	NA	TGTGCCAGCACTGGCACAGATACGCAGTATTTT	CASTGTDTQYF
many	TRBJ2-3	TRBV6-1	TRBD2	TGTGCCAGCAGTGAATTAAGCGGGAGGGCCACAGATACGCAGTATTTT	CASSELSGRATDTQYF
NA	TRBJ2-2	TRBV5-1	TRBD1	TGCGCCAGCAGACCGAGGACAGGGGACCCCGGGGAGCTGTTTTTT	CASRPRTGDPGELFF
many	TRBJ2-2	TRBV4-2	TRBD2	TGTGCCAGCTCCTCCGGGAGGGCCGGCACCGGGGAGCTGTTTTTT	CASSSGRAGTGELFF
few	TRBJ2-6	TRBV27	NA	TGTGCCAGCAGTCTACAGGCTGGGGCCAACGTCCTGACTTTC	CASSLQAGANVLTF
NA	TRBJ1-2	TRBV20-1	NA	TGCAGTGTACCGGACGTTGGGAACTATGGCTACACCTTC	CSVPDVGNYGYTF
few	TRBJ2-1	TRBV6-4	TRBD2	TGTGCCAGCAGTGACTCGGGACTAGAAGCGGGTGAGCAGTTCTTC	CASSDSGLEAGEQFF
medium-sized	TRBJ1-1	TRBV7-8	TRBD1	TGTGCCAGCAGCGAACAAATTTTCGGGGACAGGGATACGAACACTGAAGCTTTCTTT	CASSEQIFGDRDTNTEAFF
NA	TRBJ1-1	TRBV5-1	NA	TGCGCCAGCAGCTTGGGTCCTACAGAAAACACTGAAGCTTTCTTT	CASSLGPTENTEAFF
NA	TRBJ2-3	TRBV9	NA	TGTGCCAGCAGCGTAGGCCCCGGGGTACTCGGGAGTTTCGATACGCAGTATTTT	CASSVGPGVLGSFDTQYF
few	TRBJ2-5	TRBV28	TRBD2	TGTGCCAGCAGCGGAGTAGGACTAGTGCAAGAGACCCAGTACTTC	CASSGVGLVQETQYF
few	TRBJ2-5	TRBV20-1	NA	TGCAGTGCTTCGCGGGACTTACAAGAGACCCAGTACTTC	CSASRDLQETQYF
NA	TRBJ2-2	TRBV7-9	NA	TGTGCCAGCAGTTCCACCGGCGGGGAGCTGTTTTTT	CASSSTGGELFF
NA	TRBJ2-2	TRBV12-3/TRBV12-4	TRBD2	TGTGCCAGCAGTTTAGATCCGGGGGGGTATACCGGGGAGCTGTTTTTT	CASSLDPGGYTGELFF
NA	TRBJ2-3	TRBV10-1	NA	TGCGCCAGCAGTGAGCCAAACCAAACTCCGTATTTT	CASSEPNQTPYF